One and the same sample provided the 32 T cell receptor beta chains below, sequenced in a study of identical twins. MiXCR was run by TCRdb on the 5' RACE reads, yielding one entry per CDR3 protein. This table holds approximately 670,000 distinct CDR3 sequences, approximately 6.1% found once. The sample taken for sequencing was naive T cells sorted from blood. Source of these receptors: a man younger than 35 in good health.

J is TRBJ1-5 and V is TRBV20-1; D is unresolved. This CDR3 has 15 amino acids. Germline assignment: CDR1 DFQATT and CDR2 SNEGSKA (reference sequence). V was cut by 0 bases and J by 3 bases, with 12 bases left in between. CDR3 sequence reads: CSAREAPPINQPQHF. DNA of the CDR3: TGCAGTGCTAGAGAGGCTCCCCCAATCAATCAGCCCCAGCATTTT.

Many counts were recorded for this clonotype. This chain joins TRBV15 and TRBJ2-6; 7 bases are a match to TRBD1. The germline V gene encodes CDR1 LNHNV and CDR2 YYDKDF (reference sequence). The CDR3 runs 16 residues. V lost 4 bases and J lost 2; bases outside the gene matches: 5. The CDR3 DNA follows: TGTGCCACCAGCATTCACAGGGGCGCTGGGGCCAACGTCCTGACTTTC. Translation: CATSIHRGAGANVLTF.

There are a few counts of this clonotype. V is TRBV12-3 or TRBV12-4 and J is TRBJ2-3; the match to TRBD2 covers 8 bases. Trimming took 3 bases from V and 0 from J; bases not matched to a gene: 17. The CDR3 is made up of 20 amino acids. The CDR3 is CASSFSGTRVSFGSTDTQYF. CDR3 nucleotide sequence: TGTGCCAGCAGTTTTTCCGGGACTAGAGTCTCATTCGGTAGCACAGATACGCAGTATTTT.

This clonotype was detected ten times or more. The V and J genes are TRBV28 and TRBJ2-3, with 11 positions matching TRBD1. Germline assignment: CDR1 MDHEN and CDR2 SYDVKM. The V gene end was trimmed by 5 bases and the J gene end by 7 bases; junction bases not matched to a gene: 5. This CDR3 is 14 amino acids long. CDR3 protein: CASSMDRGRNTQYF. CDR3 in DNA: TGTGCCAGCAGTATGGACAGGGGGCGGAATACGCAGTATTTT. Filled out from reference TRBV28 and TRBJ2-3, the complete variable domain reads DVKVTQSSRYLVKRTGEKVFLECVQDMDHENMFWYRQDPGLGLRLIYFSYDVKMKEKGDIPEGYSVSREKKERFSLILESASTNQTSMYLCASSMDRGRNTQYFGPGTRLTVL.

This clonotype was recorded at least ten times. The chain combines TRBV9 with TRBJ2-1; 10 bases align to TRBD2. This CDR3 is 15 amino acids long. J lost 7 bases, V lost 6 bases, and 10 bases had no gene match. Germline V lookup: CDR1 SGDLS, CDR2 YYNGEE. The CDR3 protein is CASTQAGGPGNEQFF. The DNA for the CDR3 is TGTGCCAGCACCCAAGCGGGAGGGCCCGGTAATGAGCAGTTCTTC.

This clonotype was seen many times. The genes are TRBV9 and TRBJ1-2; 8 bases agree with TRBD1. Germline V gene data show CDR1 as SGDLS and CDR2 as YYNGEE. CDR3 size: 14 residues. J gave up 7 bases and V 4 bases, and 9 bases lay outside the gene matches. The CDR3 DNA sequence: TGTGCCAGCAGCTCGGGAGACAGGGGATTTGGCTACACCTTC. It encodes CASSSGDRGFGYTF.

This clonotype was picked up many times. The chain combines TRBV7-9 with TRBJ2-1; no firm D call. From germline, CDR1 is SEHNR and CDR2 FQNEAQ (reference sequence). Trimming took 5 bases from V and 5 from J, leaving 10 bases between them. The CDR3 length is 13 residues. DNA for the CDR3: TGTGCCAGCAGCCTCAACAGAGACAATGAGCAGTTCTTC. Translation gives CASSLNRDNEQFF.

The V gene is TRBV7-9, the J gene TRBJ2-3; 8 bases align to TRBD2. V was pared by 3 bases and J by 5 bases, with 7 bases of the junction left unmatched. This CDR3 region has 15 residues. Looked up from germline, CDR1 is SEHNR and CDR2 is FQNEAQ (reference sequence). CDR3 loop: CASSFSRLAKDTQYF. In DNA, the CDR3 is TGTGCCAGCAGCTTTTCCAGACTAGCGAAAGATACGCAGTATTTT.

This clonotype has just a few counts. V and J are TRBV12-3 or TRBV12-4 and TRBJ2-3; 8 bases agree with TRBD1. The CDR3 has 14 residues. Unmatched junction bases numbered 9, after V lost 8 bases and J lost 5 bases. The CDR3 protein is CASWGQGAKDTQYF. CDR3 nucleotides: TGTGCCAGCTGGGGTCAGGGGGCTAAAGATACGCAGTATTTT.

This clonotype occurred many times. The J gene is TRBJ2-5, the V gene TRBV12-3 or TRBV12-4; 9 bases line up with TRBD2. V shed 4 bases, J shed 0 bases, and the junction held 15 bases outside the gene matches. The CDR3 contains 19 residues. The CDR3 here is CASSSTPLRLAEHQETQYF. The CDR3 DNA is TGTGCCAGCAGTTCCACCCCCCTCAGACTAGCGGAGCACCAAGAGACCCAGTACTTC.

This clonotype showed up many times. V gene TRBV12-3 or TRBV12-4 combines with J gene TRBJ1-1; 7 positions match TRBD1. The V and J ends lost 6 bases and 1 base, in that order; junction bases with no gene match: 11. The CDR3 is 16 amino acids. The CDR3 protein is CASSETGLIRNTEAFF. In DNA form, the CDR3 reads TGTGCCAGCAGCGAGACAGGGCTGATACGGAACACTGAAGCTTTCTTT.

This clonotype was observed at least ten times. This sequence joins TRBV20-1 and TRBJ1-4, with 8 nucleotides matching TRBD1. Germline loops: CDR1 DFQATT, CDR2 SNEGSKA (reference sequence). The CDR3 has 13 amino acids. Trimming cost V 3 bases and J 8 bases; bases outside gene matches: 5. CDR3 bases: TGCAGTGCTAGCAGGGGGCGAGAGGAAAAACTGTTTTTT. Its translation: CSASRGREEKLFF.

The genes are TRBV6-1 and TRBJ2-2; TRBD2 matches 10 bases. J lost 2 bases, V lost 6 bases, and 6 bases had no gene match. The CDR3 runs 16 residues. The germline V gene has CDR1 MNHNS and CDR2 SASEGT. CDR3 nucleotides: TGTGCCAGCAGACCCGGACTAGCGGCCAACACCGGGGAGCTGTTTTTT. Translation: CASRPGLAANTGELFF.

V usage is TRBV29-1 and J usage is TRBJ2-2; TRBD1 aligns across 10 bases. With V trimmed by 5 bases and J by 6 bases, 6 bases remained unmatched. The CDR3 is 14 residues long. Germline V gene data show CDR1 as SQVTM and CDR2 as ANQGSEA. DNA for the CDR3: TGCAGCGTTTCCGGGACAGGGGTTCCCGGGGAGCTGTTTTTT. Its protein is CSVSGTGVPGELFF.

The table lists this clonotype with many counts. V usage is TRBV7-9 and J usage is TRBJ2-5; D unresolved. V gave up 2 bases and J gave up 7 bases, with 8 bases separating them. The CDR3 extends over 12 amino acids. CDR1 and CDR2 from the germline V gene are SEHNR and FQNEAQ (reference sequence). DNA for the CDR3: TGTGCCAGCAGCTTAAGAGGTGGGACCCAGTACTTC. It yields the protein CASSLRGGTQYF.

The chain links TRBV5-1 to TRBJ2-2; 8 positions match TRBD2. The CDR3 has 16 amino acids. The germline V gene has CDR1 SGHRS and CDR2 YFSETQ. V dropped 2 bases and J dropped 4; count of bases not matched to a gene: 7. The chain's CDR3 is CASSFQAGVITGELFF. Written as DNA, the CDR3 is TGCGCCAGCAGCTTCCAAGCGGGAGTAATCACCGGGGAGCTGTTTTTT.

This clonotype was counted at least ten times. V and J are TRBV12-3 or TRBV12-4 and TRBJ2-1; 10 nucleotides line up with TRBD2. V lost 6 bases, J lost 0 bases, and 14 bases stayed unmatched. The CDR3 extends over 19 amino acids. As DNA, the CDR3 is TGTGCCAGCAGAGACGGGCTAGCGGGAGTCCAAAGCTCCTACAATGAGCAGTTCTTC. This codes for CASRDGLAGVQSSYNEQFF.

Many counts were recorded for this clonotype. The chain's CDR3 is CASSRLGGTYNEQFF. In DNA form, the CDR3 reads TGTGCCAGCAGTCGTTTGGGGGGCACCTACAATGAGCAGTTCTTC. The gene calls are TRBV27 and TRBJ2-1; the D gene could be TRBD1 or TRBD2 (6 bases each). Germline CDR1 and CDR2: MNHEY and SMNVEV (reference sequence). The ends were cut back, 5 bases at V and 2 bases at J, with 13 bases in the middle. This CDR3 comprises 15 residues.

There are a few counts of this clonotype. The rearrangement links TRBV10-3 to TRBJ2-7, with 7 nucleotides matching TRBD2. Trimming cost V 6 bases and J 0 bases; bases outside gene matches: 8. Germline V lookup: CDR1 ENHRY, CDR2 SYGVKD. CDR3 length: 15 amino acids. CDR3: CAISGSGGNSYEQYF. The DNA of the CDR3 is TGTGCCATCAGCGGTTCGGGGGGAAACTCCTACGAGCAGTACTTC.

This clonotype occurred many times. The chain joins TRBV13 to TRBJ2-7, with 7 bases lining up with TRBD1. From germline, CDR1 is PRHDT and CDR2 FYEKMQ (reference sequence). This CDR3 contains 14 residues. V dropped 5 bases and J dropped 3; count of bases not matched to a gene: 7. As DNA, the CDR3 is TGTGCCAGCAGCCCACGGGACAGAGTCTACGAGCAGTACGTC. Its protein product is CASSPRDRVYEQYV.

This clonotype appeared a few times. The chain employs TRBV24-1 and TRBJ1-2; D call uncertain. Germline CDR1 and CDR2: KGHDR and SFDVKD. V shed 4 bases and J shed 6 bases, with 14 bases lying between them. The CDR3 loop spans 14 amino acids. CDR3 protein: CATSDPRQRDGYTF. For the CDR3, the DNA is TGTGCCACCAGTGACCCCCGGCAGAGGGATGGCTACACCTTC.

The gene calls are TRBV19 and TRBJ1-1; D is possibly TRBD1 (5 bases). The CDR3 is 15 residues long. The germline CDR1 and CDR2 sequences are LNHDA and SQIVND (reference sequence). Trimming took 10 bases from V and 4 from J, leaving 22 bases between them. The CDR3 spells CATSGRALYRTEAFF. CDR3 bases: TGTGCCACCTCAGGGAGGGCCCTTTACCGCACTGAAGCTTTCTTT.

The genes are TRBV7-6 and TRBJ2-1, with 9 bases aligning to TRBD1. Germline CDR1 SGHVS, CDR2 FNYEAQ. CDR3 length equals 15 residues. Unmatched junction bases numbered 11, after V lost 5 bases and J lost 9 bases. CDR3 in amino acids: CASSPQGARSREQFF. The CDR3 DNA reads TGTGCCAGCAGCCCACAGGGGGCGCGATCTCGTGAGCAGTTCTTC.

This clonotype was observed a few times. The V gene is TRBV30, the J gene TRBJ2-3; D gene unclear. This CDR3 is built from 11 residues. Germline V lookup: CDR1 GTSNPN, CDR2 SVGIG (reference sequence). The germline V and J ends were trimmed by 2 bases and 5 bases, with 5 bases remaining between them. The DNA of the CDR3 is TGTGCCTGGAGTCGTAAAGATACGCAGTATTTT. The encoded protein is CAWSRKDTQYF.

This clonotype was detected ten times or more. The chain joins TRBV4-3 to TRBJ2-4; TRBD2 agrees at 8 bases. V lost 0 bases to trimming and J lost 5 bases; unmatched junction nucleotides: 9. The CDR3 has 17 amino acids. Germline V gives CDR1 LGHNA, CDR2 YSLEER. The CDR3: CASSQDRTGGLENIQYF. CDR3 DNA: TGCGCCAGCAGCCAAGATCGAACGGGGGGGCTAGAAAACATTCAGTACTTC.

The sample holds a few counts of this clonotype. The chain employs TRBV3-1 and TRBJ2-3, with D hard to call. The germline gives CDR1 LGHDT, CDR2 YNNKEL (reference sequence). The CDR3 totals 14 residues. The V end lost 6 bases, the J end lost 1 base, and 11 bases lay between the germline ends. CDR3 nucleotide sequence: TGTGCCAGCAGTCCAACTCGACGCACAGATACGCAGTATTTT. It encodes CASSPTRRTDTQYF.

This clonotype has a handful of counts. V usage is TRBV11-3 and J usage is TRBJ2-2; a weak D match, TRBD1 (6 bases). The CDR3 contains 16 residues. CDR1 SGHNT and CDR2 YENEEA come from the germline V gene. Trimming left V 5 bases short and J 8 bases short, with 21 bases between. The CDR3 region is CASSSSGDTRGGELFF. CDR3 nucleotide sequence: TGTGCCAGCAGCAGCTCCGGGGACACCCGCGGTGGGGAGCTGTTTTTT.

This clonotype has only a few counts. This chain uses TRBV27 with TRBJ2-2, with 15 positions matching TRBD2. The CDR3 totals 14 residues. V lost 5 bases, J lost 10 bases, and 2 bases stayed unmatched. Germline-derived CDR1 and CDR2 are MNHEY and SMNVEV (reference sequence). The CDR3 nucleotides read TGTGCCAGCAGTAGGACTAGCGGGAGGGAGGAGCTGTTTTTT. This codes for CASSRTSGREELFF.

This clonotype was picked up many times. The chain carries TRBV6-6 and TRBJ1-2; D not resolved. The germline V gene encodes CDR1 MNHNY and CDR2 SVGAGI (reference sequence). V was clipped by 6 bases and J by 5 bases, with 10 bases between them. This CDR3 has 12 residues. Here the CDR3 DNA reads TGTGCCAGCAGCTCGACGGAATATGGCTACACCTTC. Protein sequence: CASSSTEYGYTF.

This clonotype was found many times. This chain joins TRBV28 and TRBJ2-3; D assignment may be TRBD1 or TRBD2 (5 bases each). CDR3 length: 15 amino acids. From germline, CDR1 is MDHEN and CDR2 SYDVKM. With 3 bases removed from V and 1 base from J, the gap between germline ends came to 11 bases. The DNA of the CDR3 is TGTGCCAGCAGTTTGGGGGACGTGGGCACAGATACGCAGTATTTT. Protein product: CASSLGDVGTDTQYF.

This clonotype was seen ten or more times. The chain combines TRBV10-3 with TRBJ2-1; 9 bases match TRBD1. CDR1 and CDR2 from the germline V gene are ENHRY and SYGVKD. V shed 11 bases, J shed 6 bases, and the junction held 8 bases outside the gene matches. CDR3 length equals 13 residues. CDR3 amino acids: CAVRQGEINEQFF. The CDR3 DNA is TGTGCCGTACGACAGGGGGAGATCAATGAGCAGTTCTTC.

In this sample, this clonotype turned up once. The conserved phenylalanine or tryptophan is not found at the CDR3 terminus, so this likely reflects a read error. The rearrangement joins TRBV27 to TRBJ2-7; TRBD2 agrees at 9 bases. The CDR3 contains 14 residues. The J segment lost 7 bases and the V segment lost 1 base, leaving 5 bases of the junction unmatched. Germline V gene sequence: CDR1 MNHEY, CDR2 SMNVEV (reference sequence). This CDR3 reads CASSLLAGAQEQYG. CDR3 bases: TGTGCCAGCAGTTTATTAGCGGGAGCTCAAGAGCAGTACGGC.